This T cell receptor beta chain is from a study of cytomegalovirus exposure and HLA in healthy donors (dated by TCRdb to the late 2010s). Broadly, across the study: An earlier analysis of roughly 500 of the donors reported more than 250 Gb of sequence data and some 100 million unique TCR beta sequences from 150 million to 200 million T cells. An early release covering roughly 640 HLA-typed donors comprised about 300 gigabases of sequencing data and tens of millions of unique TCR sequences. Of the 300 to 450 genotyped donors, around 81% fell in the genetic ancestry cluster associated with self-reported Caucasian donors. The study aimed to test whether cataloging public T cell receptors could reveal signatures of past pathogen exposure. Using immunosequencing, the study profiled T cell repertoires from 666 subjects and related those repertoires to cytomegalovirus serostatus. Along with the approximately 700-subject first cohort, a separate validation cohort of some 130 different subjects was used. High-throughput TCR immunosequencing, statistical association of individual TCRs with disease status, and machine learning were combined to predict cytomegalovirus infection status. In a later analysis, previously published TCR beta repertoires from 550 to 750 donors were re-analyzed and high-resolution HLA genotyping was added so that TCR occurrence patterns could be studied. The later analysis used no new phenotypic data to find candidate immune exposures, relying instead on TCR beta sequences and their occurrence across donors. In an earlier analysis of more than 550 of the donors, high-throughput TCR beta sequencing was used to judge whether each TCR beta V gene segment behaved as functional or pseudogenic. Donor age, sex, ethnicity and CMV serostatus were compiled alongside the repertoire data. A later genetic analysis took genome-wide SNP genotypes for about 55% of the roughly 700 donors and used that subset as a discovery cohort. Every discovery cohort repertoire had been produced on one sequencing platform. HLA typing included class I and class II loci at four-digit resolution. Typing coverage varied by locus: roughly 620-640 donors for A, B, C, DRB1 and DQB1; 500 to 550 for DQA1; about 590 for DPA1; roughly 450 for DPB1. Several DR-DQ haplotypes were treated as single units for association and clustering because of strong linkage in the cohort. Across 398 genotyped donors of the cohort, an average of roughly 230,000 unique TCR beta nucleotide sequences per donor were sequenced, and roughly 20% of those sequences were non-productive. The paper as a whole reports these results and caveats: It was suggested by the authors that the approach could potentially be generalized to other disease states and immunological phenotypes. A further reported finding was that TCR beta sequences accurately predicted the HLA-A and HLA-B alleles for most subjects in the first cohort. Correlated functional status among segregating V segments might reflect linkage disequilibrium, but an unknown experimental factor could not be ruled out. When HLA alleles, especially DR and DQ, strongly co-occurred, TCR associations were difficult to assign to individual alleles. A later genetic analysis reported fewer N-insertions in productive TCRs among donors in an Asian-associated ancestry cluster than the roughly 700-donor mean. A cluster of highly shared sequence variants was judged likely to be a technical artifact of the sequencing pipeline. The earlier analysis of some 540 of the donors excluded about 16 rarely observed V segments, including chromosome 9 orphons, because counts were too low. Broadly in line with IMGT annotations, most TCR beta V segments showed up in productive rearrangements about 87% or about 30% of the time in an earlier analysis of several hundred of the donors. In a later analysis, HLA-associated TCR beta chains showed more clonal expansion and lower generation probabilities than non-associated chains that were equally common. Cytomegalovirus status was reported to be diagnosed by the classifier with high specificity and sensitivity in both the original and validation cohorts. In a later analysis, several top co-occurrence clusters were reported to appear linked to parvovirus B19, influenza, CMV and Epstein-Barr virus. A later analysis found that most CMV-associated TCR beta chains appeared HLA-restricted, with HLA associations seemingly driven largely by CMV exposure. The study gave a list of under 200 TCR beta chains associated with cytomegalovirus. Immune exposure information for the cohort was limited to CMV serostatus. In a later analysis, some 17,000 TCR beta sequences were associated with specific HLA alleles at a false discovery rate of 0.05. Because the 87-base-pair reads could not distinguish some IMGT-functional V segments, including TRBV6-2 and TRBV6-3, those segments were excluded. In vitro tests confirmed that three of the cytomegalovirus-associated TCR beta chains recognize cytomegalovirus antigens. In this cohort, only TCR beta chains were sequenced, and detectable features were limited by the absence of alpha or paired-chain data. V-gene and J-gene trimming of TCR beta chains was associated with a missense DCLRE1C variant in a later genetic analysis, and the association was replicated in an independent cohort. Most TCR sequences were seen in very few donors, while some public TCRs were found in many individuals. In a later analysis, the rate of TCR association differed among HLA loci, with DRB1 alleles having the most associated TCRs and HLA-C alleles having the fewest. Because HLA typing was missing for some donors at each locus, association tests included only the typed subset. The presence/absence analyses assumed that sequencing depth was roughly uniform across donors, and that assumption may not be true.

Library generation was performed with the immunoSEQ multiplex PCR assay. The multiplex PCR relied on a mix of 60 forward primers for TCR Vbeta segments and 13 reverse primers for TCR Jbeta segments. The CDR3 region of rearranged TCR beta genes was amplified from genomic DNA by a multiplex PCR assay. On the Illumina HiSeq System, the amplified TCR beta libraries were sequenced as 87-base-pair reads. The study's processing was this. In a later analysis, about 80 million unique TCR beta chains were counted across the 690 or so repertoires, and roughly 11 million of these chains were shared by at least two donors. Raw reads were error-corrected and collapsed into unique sequences by a nearest-neighbor algorithm in which closely related sequences were merged to remove PCR and sequencing errors. CDR3 sequences were aligned to IMGT reference sequences to assign V, D and J gene segments. For a sequence to be retained, at least a six-nucleotide match to both a V gene segment and a J gene segment was required. Rearrangements were called productive when the CDR3 lacked stop codons and stayed in frame with V and J; all others were non-productive. CDR3 was defined according to IMGT convention as the region running from the second conserved V-encoded cysteine to the conserved J-encoded phenylalanine. The earlier analysis of about 640 of the donors excluded any sequence lacking an unambiguous match to a single V gene segment. In an earlier analysis of a few hundred of the donors, V segments were called functional above 56.7% productive rearrangements and were called segregating when the between-donor standard deviation exceeded 5%. A statistical classification framework was developed to diagnose cytomegalovirus status using the catalog of TCR beta chain sequences. V and J gene assignment, in a later analysis, came from comparing TCR nucleotide sequences with IMGT/GENE-DB human TR gene sequences. A later analysis assigned CDR3 sequences and most-parsimonious VDJ recombination scenarios with the TCRdist pipeline. In a later analysis, every TCR beta chain was defined by the combination of its CDR3 amino acid sequence and its V-gene family, and reads without a unique V-gene family were dropped. A later analysis removed roughly 590 highly shared, low-generation-probability nucleotide sequences to deal with suspected cross-contamination and a sequencing artifact. In a later analysis, a clonal expansion index for each public chain was calculated from normalized within-repertoire ranks of inferred template counts. Generation probabilities in a later analysis came from a VDJ recombination model fitted to out-of-frame rearrangements, and those results were checked against IGoR. A later analysis scored TCR-TCR, TCR-HLA and TCR-CMV co-occurrence with hypergeometric tests, applying a repertoire-size bias correction to TCR pairs. A later analysis estimated false discovery rates by permuting HLA or CMV assignments 20 times. A later analysis grouped co-occurring TCRs with DBSCAN, adding TCRdist sequence similarity when clustering within HLA-allele-positive subsets. Repertoires with fewer than 30,000 or more than 120,000 public chains were left out of co-occurrence clustering, as were five repertoires with anomalous nucleotide sharing. TCRdb retrieved this table from immuneACCESS and kept in-frame rearrangements only. Not all clones are present; in checked studies, unresolved V genes account for under half, and no reason is known for the remainder. From that table come the V and J calls and clone size; the DNA was used to work out D and trimming. The sample contains some 190,000 clones, approximately 80% of them found a single time. The ten largest make up around 1.6% of the sample.

The cohort was made up of 500 to 800 healthy bone marrow donors. Cohort members were all nominally healthy when sampled, although unrecorded immune exposures were likely present. The donor tested CMV seronegative, placing the donor among the approximately 400 seronegative members of the cohort. Every donor gave a peripheral blood sample, and the peripheral blood mononuclear cells from that sample were used for TCR beta sequencing. The Qiagen DNeasy Blood Extraction Kit was used to extract genomic DNA from the blood cell samples. According to the germline V gene, CDR1 reads LGHNA and CDR2 reads YNFKEQ. From its cysteine to its phenylalanine, the CDR3 spans 12 amino acids. Only CDR3 DNA remains: 36 bases, in frame from the first base. The junction carries 5 bases between V and J, which are trimmed by 4 bases and 2 bases respectively. This clone has a handful of counts. The clone's antigen remains unknown. Nothing much larger sits one base from this clone, and base qualities are not available.

The rearrangement joined TRBV4-2 to TRBJ1-1, with the D gene call left open. Sequencing input: PBMCs. The receptor comes from a young man in good health and CMV-seronegative. The CDR3 protein is CASSPGNTEAFF. The nucleotides are TGTGCCAGCAGCCCAGGCAACACTGAAGCTTTCTTT.